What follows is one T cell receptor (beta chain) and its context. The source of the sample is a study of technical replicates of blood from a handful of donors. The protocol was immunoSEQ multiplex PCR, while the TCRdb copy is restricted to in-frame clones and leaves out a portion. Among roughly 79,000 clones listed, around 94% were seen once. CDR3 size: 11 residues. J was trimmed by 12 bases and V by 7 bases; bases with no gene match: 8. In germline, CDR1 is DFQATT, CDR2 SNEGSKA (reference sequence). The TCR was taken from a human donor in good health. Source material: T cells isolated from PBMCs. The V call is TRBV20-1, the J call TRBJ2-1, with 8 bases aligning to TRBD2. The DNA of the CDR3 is TGCAGTGTTCCCTGGGCGGGGGGGCAGTTCTTC. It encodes CSVPWAGGQFF.